This TCR beta chain is drawn from a study of cytomegalovirus exposure and HLA in healthy donors. Points from the study as a whole: The likely explanation for a cluster of highly shared sequence variants was sequencing artifact. The study carried out a later analysis of TCR beta sequences. It associated some 17,000 of them with specific HLA alleles at a false discovery rate of 0.05.

The CDR3 runs to 16 residues. The V gene end was trimmed by 1 base and the J gene end by 5 bases; junction bases not matched to a gene: 6. Germline V gives CDR1 SGHTA, CDR2 FQGNSA. PCR was performed using 60 Vbeta and 13 Jbeta primers. Repertoires were generated with immunoSEQ multiplex PCR, while TCRdb's copy carries only in-frame clones and drops some. The sample holds approximately 61,000 clones, 75% to 80% seen once. Concerning this clone itself: Its antigen is still unknown.

Sequenced material: PBMCs. This receptor was identified in a man between 18 and 35 years old in good health and CMV-seropositive. V gene TRBV7-2 combines with J gene TRBJ2-5, with 11 bases identical to TRBD2. CDR3 DNA sequence: TGTGCCAGCAGCTTAGGGCTAGCGGGAGGTGAGGAGACCCAGTACTTC. It yields the protein CASSLGLAGGEETQYF.